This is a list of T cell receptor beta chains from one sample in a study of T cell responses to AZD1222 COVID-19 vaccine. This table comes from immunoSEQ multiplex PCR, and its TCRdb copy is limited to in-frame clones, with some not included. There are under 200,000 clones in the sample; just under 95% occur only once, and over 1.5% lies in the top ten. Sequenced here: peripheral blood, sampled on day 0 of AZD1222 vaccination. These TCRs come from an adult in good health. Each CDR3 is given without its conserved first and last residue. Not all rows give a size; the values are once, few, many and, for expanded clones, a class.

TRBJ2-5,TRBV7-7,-,ASSLAGGTQY
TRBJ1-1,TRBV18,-,ASSPPGPLNTEAF
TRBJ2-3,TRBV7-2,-,ASSLGGLAGGTDTQY
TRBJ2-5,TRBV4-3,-,ASSPDPGGQETQY
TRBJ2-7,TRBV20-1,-,SAGVAYEQY
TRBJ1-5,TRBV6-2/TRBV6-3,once,ASSTHSGGANQPQH
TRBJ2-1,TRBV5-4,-,ASSNKPMTQF
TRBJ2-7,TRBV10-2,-,ASYRGTGAYEQY
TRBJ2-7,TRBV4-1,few,ASSQNGAYEQY
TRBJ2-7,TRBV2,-,ASSEDYEQY
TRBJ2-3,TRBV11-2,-,ASSLEGQVYTDTQY
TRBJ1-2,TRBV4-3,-,ASSPGNPYGYT
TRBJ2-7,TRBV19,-,ASSIVLHEGQY
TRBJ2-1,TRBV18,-,ASSPNKGNEQF
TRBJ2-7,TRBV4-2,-,ASSHVTAGTYEQY
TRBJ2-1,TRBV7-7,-,ASSLGQGGHNEQF
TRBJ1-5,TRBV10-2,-,ATSLGGDQPQH
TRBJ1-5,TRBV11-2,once,ASSSMSNQPQH
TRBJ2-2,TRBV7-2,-,ASSPGLETGELF
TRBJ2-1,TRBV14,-,ASSPATNYNEQF
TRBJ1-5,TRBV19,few,ASKGGSNQPQH
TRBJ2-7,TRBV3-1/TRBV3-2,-,ASSQAPSGRVYEQY
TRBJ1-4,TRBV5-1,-,ASSLVSPTGGGKLF
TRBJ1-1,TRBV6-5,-,ASTLKSPNEAF
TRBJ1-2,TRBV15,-,ATSSQGPYGYT
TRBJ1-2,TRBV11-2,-,ASSPTGQRNYGYT
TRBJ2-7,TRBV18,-,ASSPSLGQASYEQY
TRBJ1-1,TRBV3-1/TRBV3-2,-,ASSAQGAANTEAF
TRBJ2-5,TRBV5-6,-,ASSLRGKAQY
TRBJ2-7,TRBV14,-,ASSSDRSFSGRRYEQY
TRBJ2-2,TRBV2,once,ASSTTGFGELF
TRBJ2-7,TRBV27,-,ASSPGLADYEQY
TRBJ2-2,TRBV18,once,ASSPYQGANTGELF
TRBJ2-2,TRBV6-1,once,ASSEPFLAGAGELF
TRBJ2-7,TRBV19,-,ASSIGRGLYEQY